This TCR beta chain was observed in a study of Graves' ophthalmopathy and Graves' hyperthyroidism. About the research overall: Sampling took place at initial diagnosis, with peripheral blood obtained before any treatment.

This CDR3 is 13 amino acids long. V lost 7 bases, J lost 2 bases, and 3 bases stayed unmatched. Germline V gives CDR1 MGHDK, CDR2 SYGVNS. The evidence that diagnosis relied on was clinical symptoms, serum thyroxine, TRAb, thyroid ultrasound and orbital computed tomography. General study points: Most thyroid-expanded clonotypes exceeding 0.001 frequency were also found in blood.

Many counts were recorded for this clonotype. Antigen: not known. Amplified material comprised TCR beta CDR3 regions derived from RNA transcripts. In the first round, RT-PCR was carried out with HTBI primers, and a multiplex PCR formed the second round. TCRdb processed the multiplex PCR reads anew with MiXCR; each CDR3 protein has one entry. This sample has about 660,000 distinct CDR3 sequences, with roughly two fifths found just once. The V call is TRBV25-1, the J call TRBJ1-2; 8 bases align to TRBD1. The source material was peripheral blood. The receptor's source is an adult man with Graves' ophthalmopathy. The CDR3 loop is CASTRTGNYGYTF. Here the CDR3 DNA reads TGTGCCAGCACTAGGACAGGGAACTATGGCTACACCTTC.